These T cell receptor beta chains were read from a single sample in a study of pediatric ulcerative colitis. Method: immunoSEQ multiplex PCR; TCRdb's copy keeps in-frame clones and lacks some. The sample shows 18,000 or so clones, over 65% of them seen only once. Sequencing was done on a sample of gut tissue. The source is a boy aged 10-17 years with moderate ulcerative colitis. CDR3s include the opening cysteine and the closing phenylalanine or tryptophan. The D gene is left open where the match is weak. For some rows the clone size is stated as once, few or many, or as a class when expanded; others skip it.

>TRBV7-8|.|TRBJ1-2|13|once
CASSDQPNYGYTF
TGTGCCAGCAGCGACCAGCCGAACTATGGCTACACCTTC
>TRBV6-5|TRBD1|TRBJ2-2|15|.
CASRRDRGNTGELFF
TGTGCCAGCAGAAGGGACAGGGGGAACACCGGGGAGCTGTTTTTT
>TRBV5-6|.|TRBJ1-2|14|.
CASSLVRGADGYTF
TGTGCCAGCAGCTTAGTCCGGGGAGCCGATGGCTACACCTTC
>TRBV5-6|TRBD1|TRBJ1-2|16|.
CASSLGGTDHNYGYTF
TGTGCCAGCAGCTTGGGGGGGACAGACCATAACTATGGCTACACCTTC
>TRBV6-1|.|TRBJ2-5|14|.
CASRAGGNQETQYF
TGTGCCAGCAGGGCAGGGGGGAACCAAGAGACCCAGTACTTC
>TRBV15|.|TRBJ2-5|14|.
CATSREGTQETQYF
TGTGCCACCAGCAGAGAGGGGACCCAAGAGACCCAGTACTTC
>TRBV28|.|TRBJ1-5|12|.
CASTFSNQPQHF
TGTGCCAGCACTTTTAGCAATCAGCCCCAGCATTTT
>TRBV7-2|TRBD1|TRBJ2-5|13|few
CASSLGQGETQYF
TGTGCCAGCAGCTTGGGACAGGGAGAGACCCAGTACTTC
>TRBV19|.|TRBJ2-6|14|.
CASTHYSGANVLTF
TGTGCCAGTACCCATTACTCTGGGGCCAACGTCCTGACTTTC
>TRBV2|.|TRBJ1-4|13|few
CASSGRFNEKLFF
TGTGCCAGCAGTGGAAGATTTAACGAAAAACTGTTTTTT
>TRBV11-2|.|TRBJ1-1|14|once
CASSFGGARTEAFF
TGTGCCAGCAGCTTTGGGGGGGCGCGGACTGAAGCTTTCTTT
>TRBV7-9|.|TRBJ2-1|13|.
CASSFSSYNEQFF
TGTGCCAGCAGCTTTAGCTCCTACAATGAGCAGTTCTTC
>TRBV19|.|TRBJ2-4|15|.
CASSIRELAKNIQYF
TGTGCCAGTAGTATCCGGGAACTAGCCAAAAACATTCAGTACTTC
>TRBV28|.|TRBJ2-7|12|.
CASSSLSYEQYF
TGTGCCAGCAGTTCCCTCTCCTACGAGCAGTACTTC
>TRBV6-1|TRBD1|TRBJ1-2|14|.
CASRGTGKNYGYTF
TGTGCCAGCAGAGGGACAGGGAAAAACTATGGCTACACCTTC
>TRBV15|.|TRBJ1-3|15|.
CATSRALGTGNTIYF
TGTGCCACCAGCAGGGCCCTTGGGACTGGAAACACCATATATTTT
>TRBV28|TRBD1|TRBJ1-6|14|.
CASIEDRDFSPLHF
TGTGCCAGCATCGAGGACAGGGACTTTTCACCCCTCCACTTT
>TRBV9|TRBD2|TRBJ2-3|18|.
CASSPAGTSGGMVDTQYF
TGTGCCAGCTCTCCGGCCGGGACTAGCGGGGGCATGGTAGATACGCAGTATTTT
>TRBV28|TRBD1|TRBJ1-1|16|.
CASPPGQGVWGTEAFF
TGTGCCAGCCCACCGGGACAGGGGGTTTGGGGCACTGAAGCTTTCTTT
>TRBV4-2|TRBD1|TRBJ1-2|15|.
CASSQVRQGAHGYTF
TGTGCCAGCAGCCAAGTAAGACAGGGGGCTCATGGCTACACCTTC
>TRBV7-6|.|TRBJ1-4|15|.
CASSSRRGTNEKLFF
TGTGCCAGCAGCTCGAGAAGGGGGACTAATGAAAAACTGTTTTTT
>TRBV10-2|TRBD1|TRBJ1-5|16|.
CASSDPQGQEDQSQHF
TGCGCCAGCAGTGACCCCCAGGGACAGGAGGATCAGTCCCAGCATTTT
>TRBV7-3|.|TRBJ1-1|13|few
CASSVQVNTEAFF
TGTGCCAGCAGCGTTCAAGTGAACACTGAAGCTTTCTTT
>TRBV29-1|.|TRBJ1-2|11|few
CICWGEDGYTF
TGCATTTGTTGGGGCGAAGATGGCTACACCTTC
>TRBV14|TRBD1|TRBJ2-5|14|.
CASSPDRVGETQYF
TGTGCCAGCAGCCCCGACAGGGTCGGGGAGACCCAGTACTTC
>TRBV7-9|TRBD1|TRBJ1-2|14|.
CASSPSTGNYGYTF
TGTGCCAGCAGCCCGTCGACAGGGAACTATGGCTACACCTTC
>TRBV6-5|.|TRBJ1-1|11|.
CASSSATEAFF
TGTGCCAGCAGTTCGGCTACTGAAGCTTTCTTT
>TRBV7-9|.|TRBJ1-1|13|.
CASSLVEGTEAFF
TGTGCCAGCAGCTTAGTGGAGGGCACTGAAGCTTTCTTT
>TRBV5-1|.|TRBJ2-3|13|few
CASKPLSTDTQYF
TGCGCCAGCAAGCCCCTGAGCACAGATACGCAGTATTTT
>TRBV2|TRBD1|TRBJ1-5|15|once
CASRRDREVNQPQHF
TGTGCCAGCAGGAGGGACAGGGAGGTAAATCAGCCCCAGCATTTT
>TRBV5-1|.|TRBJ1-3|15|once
CASSLEVGSGNTIYF
TGCGCCAGCAGCTTGGAGGTAGGCTCTGGAAACACCATATATTTT
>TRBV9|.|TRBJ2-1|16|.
CASSVATGSSYNEQFF
TGTGCCAGCAGCGTAGCTACGGGAAGCTCCTACAATGAGCAGTTCTTC
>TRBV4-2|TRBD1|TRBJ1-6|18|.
CASSQKRGTAWRNSPLHF
TGTGCCAGCAGCCAAAAAAGAGGGACAGCGTGGCGTAATTCACCCCTCCACTTT
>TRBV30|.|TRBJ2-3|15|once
CAWGDNQKHTDTQYF
TGTGCCTGGGGGGACAACCAAAAACACACAGATACGCAGTATTTT
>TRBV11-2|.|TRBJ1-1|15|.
CASSTWTAGPFEAFF
TGTGCCAGCAGCACGTGGACAGCAGGGCCGTTTGAAGCTTTCTTT
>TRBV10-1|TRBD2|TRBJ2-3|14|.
CASSAGLALDTQYF
TGCGCCAGCAGTGCTGGACTAGCGTTAGATACGCAGTATTTT
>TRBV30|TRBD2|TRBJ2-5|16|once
CAWSHLTSGIVKTQYF
TGTGCCTGGAGCCACTTGACTAGCGGGATCGTGAAGACCCAGTACTTC
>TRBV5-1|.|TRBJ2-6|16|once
CASSLGPSSGANVLTF
TGCGCCAGCAGCTTGGGGCCGTCCTCTGGGGCCAACGTCCTGACTTTC
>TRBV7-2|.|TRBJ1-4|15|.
CASSLFSTGNEKLFF
TGTGCCAGCAGCTTATTTTCAACAGGGAATGAAAAACTGTTTTTT
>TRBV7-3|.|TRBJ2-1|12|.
CASSPGYNEQFF
TGTGCCAGCAGCCCAGGCTACAATGAGCAGTTCTTC
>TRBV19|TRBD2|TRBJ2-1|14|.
CASRRLAGGFEQFF
TGTGCCAGTAGGCGGCTAGCGGGAGGCTTTGAGCAGTTCTTC
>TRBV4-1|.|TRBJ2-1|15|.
CASSQTGTRPDEQFF
TGCGCCAGCAGCCAAACCGGGACTCGTCCGGATGAGCAGTTCTTC
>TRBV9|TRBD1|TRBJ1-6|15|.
CASSPHLTGESPLHF
TGTGCCAGCAGCCCACACCTCACAGGGGAATCACCCCTCCACTTT
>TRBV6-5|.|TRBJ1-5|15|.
CASRSGTVSNQPQHF
TGTGCCAGCCGTTCCGGGACGGTTAGCAATCAGCCCCAGCATTTT
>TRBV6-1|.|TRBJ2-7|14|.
CASTLVGQGGEQYF
TGTGCCAGCACCCTGGTGGGACAAGGAGGCGAGCAGTACTTC
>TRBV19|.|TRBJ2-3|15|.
CASSIGQTSTDTQYF
TGTGCCAGTAGTATAGGGCAAACTAGCACAGATACGCAGTATTTT
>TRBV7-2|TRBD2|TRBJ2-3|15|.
CASSFVGGVWDTQYF
TGTGCCAGCAGCTTTGTCGGGGGGGTCTGGGATACGCAGTATTTT
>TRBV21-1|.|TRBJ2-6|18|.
CASSKEGGRGSGANVLTF
TGTGCCAGCAGCAAAGAAGGGGGACGGGGCTCTGGGGCCAACGTCCTGACTTTC
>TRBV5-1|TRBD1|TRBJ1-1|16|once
CASSLVSGQGATEAFF
TGCGCCAGCAGCTTGGTTTCGGGACAGGGGGCTACTGAAGCTTTCTTT
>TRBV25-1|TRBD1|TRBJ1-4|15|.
CASSETGWSEEKLFF
TGTGCCAGCAGTGAGACAGGGTGGTCGGAAGAAAAACTGTTTTTT
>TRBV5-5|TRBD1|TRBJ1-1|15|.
CASSWADRLNTEAFF
TGTGCCAGCAGCTGGGCGGACAGGTTGAACACTGAAGCTTTCTTT
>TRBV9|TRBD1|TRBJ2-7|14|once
CASSLGQGAYEQYF
TGTGCCAGCAGCTTAGGACAGGGGGCCTACGAGCAGTACTTC
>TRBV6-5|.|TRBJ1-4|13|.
CASSRASNEKLFF
TGTGCCAGCAGCAGGGCCTCTAATGAAAAACTGTTTTTT
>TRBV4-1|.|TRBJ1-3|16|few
CASSQPQGPTGNTIYF
TGCGCCAGCAGCCAACCACAGGGACCGACTGGAAACACCATATATTTT
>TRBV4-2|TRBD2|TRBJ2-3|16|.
CASSQEVTSRTDTQYF
TGTGCCAGCAGCCAAGAGGTGACTAGCCGGACAGATACGCAGTATTTT